Following are 26 T cell receptor beta chains from one sample sequenced in a study of blood T cell repertoires in COVID-19. TCRdb keeps only in-frame clones here, not all; method: immunoSEQ multiplex PCR. Of about 120,000 clones in the sample, roughly 76% were seen once. The specimen sequenced was peripheral blood. The receptor set was obtained from a woman aged 60 to 75 with acute or convalescent COVID-19.

The J gene is TRBJ2-1, the V gene TRBV7-6, with D hard to call. Germline-derived CDR1 and CDR2 are SGHVS and FNYEAQ. Trimming took off 4 bases at V and 9 bases at J, with 10 bases between the two ends. The length of the CDR3 is 12 residues. CDR3 coding DNA: TGTGCCAGCAGCTGGGCCCAAGGTGAGCAGTTCTTC. As protein: CASSWAQGEQFF.

The rearrangement uses TRBV5-6 and TRBJ2-7; the D is unclear. The CDR3 is 15 residues long. Germline V gene lookup returns CDR1 SGHDT and CDR2 YYEEEE. Trimming took off 2 bases at V and 2 bases at J, with 14 bases between the two ends. As DNA, the CDR3 is TGTGCCAGCAGCTTTAAGCTACTCAATGCCTACGAGCAGTACTTC. It yields the protein CASSFKLLNAYEQYF.

Of note for this clone: This CDR3 is also generated by other DNA sequences in the sample. The V call is TRBV3-1 (or the pseudogene TRBV3-2), the J call TRBJ1-1; no clear D gene. The CDR3 contains 12 residues. With 1 base removed from V and 4 bases from J, the gap between germline ends came to 4 bases. CDR1 is LGHDT and CDR2 is YNNKEL in the germline V gene (reference sequence). The CDR3 bases are TGTGCCAGCAGCCAAGCGAGCACTGAAGCTTTCTTT. This codes for CASSQASTEAFF.

The CDR3 protein is CASRKPGQANEKLFF. The CDR3 DNA is TGTGCCAGCCGAAAACCGGGACAGGCTAATGAAAAACTGTTTTTT. V and J are TRBV27 and TRBJ1-4, with 8 bases fitting TRBD1. CDR3 length: 15 residues. Germline V gene sequence: CDR1 MNHEY, CDR2 SMNVEV (reference sequence). V trimming: 8 bases; J trimming: 3 bases; junction bases outside the gene matches: 8.

This clone was counted a single time. The CDR3 bases are TGCAGTGCTATTGACCGGGCCAGCCGGGGGATTGAGCAGTTCTTC. As protein: CSAIDRASRGIEQFF. V and J are TRBV20-1 and TRBJ2-1; D might be TRBD2 (6 bases). CDR1 DFQATT and CDR2 SNEGSKA come from the germline V gene (reference sequence). The CDR3 extends over 15 amino acids. Trimming took 4 bases from V and 9 from J, leaving 22 bases between them.

CDR3 sequence: CASSVRLAGGTDTQYF. CDR3 DNA sequence: TGTGCCAGCAGCGTACGACTAGCGGGGGGTACAGATACGCAGTATTTT. The rearrangement uses TRBV7-9 and TRBJ2-3, with 13 bases that match TRBD2. In germline, CDR1 is SEHNR, CDR2 FQNEAQ (reference sequence). The J segment lost 3 bases and the V segment lost 5 bases, leaving 5 bases of the junction unmatched. CDR3 size: 16 residues.

The chain links TRBV21-1 to TRBJ1-1; TRBD1, the D gene given by the table, was not confirmed from the DNA. TRBV21-1 is flagged as a pseudogene. The CDR3 is 15 amino acids. As DNA, the CDR3 is TGTGCCAGCAGCCATTCGGGACAGGGGGAAGCTGAAGCTTTCTTT. Translation gives CASSHSGQGEAEAFF.

The chain employs TRBV28 and TRBJ1-6; 7 positions agree with TRBD1. This CDR3 spans 15 amino acids. Germline CDR1 is MDHEN and CDR2 is SYDVKM. V trimming: 5 bases; J trimming: 5 bases; junction bases outside the gene matches: 6. Here the CDR3 reads CASSAQGGNNSPLHF. DNA for the CDR3: TGTGCCAGCAGTGCCCAGGGGGGCAATAATTCACCCCTCCACTTT.

This rearrangement joins TRBV19 to TRBJ1-2; TRBD1 agrees at 7 bases. The germline gives CDR1 LNHDA, CDR2 SQIVND (reference sequence). J was trimmed by 0 bases and V by 5 bases; bases with no gene match: 6. The CDR3 length is 15 residues. The CDR3 DNA reads TGTGCCAGTAGTGATAGACAGGGAGCTAACTATGGCTACACCTTC. This sequence encodes CASSDRQGANYGYTF.

J is TRBJ1-6 and V is TRBV5-1; D remains unclear. Germline CDR1 SGHRS, CDR2 YFSETQ. The CDR3 is made up of 14 amino acids. Trimming pared 4 bases from V and 5 bases from J, leaving 10 bases between. CDR3 amino acids: CASSPGVHNSPLHF. DNA for the CDR3: TGCGCCAGCAGCCCCGGGGTCCATAATTCACCCCTCCACTTT.

The DNA of the CDR3 is TGTGCCAGCAGCGCCCCCTTGAACACTGAAGCTTTCTTT. Its protein is CASSAPLNTEAFF. V and J are TRBV9 and TRBJ1-1, with D hard to call. V was cut by 3 bases and J by 0 bases, with 6 bases left in between. The CDR3 extends over 13 amino acids. Germline V CDR1 and CDR2: SGDLS, YYNGEE.

J is TRBJ1-1 and V is TRBV6-5, with D possibly being TRBD1 (6 bases). The CDR3 covers 14 residues. Trimming removed 4 bases at V and 8 bases at J, with 17 bases between. Germline values: CDR1 MNHEY, CDR2 SVGAGI. DNA for the CDR3: TGTGCCAGCAGTTTACAGGGTTGGGGGCTGGAAGCTTTCTTT. Translation: CASSLQGWGLEAFF.

The V and J genes are TRBV19 and TRBJ1-2; a possible D gene is TRBD1 (6 bases). The CDR3 covers 14 residues. V was trimmed by 5 bases and J by 6 bases, leaving 16 bases between them. Germline V gene data show CDR1 as LNHDA and CDR2 as SQIVND (reference sequence). CDR3 DNA: TGTGCCAGTAGTGCACCTCCGGGACACCATGGCTACACCTTC. It translates to CASSAPPGHHGYTF.

This chain connects TRBV19 to TRBJ2-5; D may be TRBD1 (6 bases). Germline CDR1 and CDR2: LNHDA and SQIVND (reference sequence). The CDR3 runs 16 residues. V lost 3 bases, J lost 5 bases, and 19 bases lay in between. In DNA form, the CDR3 reads TGTGCCAGTAGTATCGACCGGGACACAAGGTCGGAGACCCAGTACTTC. Translated, it gives CASSIDRDTRSETQYF.

This clone was seen only a few times. The V gene is TRBV20-1, the J gene TRBJ2-3, with D unresolved. V gave up 3 bases and J gave up 3 bases, with 10 bases separating them. CDR3 size: 13 residues. Germline V gene sequence: CDR1 DFQATT, CDR2 SNEGSKA (reference sequence). The CDR3 region has the DNA TGCAGTGCTAGTCGCTCACGGACAGATACGCAGTATTTT. Amino acids: CSASRSRTDTQYF.

This chain uses TRBV29-1 with TRBJ2-3; 9 nucleotides agree with TRBD2. This CDR3 has 14 amino acids. In germline, CDR1 is SQVTM, CDR2 ANQGSEA. Trimming removed 4 bases from V and 2 bases from J; junction bases left unmatched: 4. This CDR3 reads CSVAAGGYTDTQYF. The CDR3 DNA reads TGCAGCGTTGCAGCGGGGGGTTACACAGATACGCAGTATTTT.

V usage is TRBV24-1 and J usage is TRBJ1-2; TRBD1 matches at 8 bases. CDR1 is KGHDR and CDR2 is SFDVKD in the germline V gene. V lost 5 bases and J lost 8; bases outside the gene matches: 6. The CDR3 loop spans 13 amino acids. DNA for the CDR3: TGTGCCACCAGTGCTGGACAGGGCCGCGGCTACACCTTC. Translating gives CATSAGQGRGYTF.

V usage is TRBV4-3 and J usage is TRBJ2-2; 7 bases match TRBD1. The CDR3 is 15 residues long. The germline V gene encodes CDR1 LGHNA and CDR2 YSLEER. V dropped 2 bases and J dropped 7; count of bases not matched to a gene: 7. CDR3 sequence (DNA): TGCGCCAGCAGCCAATTAGGGACAGATTTCGGGGAGCTGTTTTTT. Translation gives CASSQLGTDFGELFF.

The chain is built from TRBV27 and TRBJ1-5; 7 positions agree with TRBD1. The CDR3 is 14 residues long. V was clipped by 4 bases and J by 9 bases; unmatched bases: 9. Germline V lookup: CDR1 MNHEY, CDR2 SMNVEV (reference sequence). CDR3 in amino acids: CASSYTGEVRPQHF. In DNA, the CDR3 is TGTGCCAGCAGTTACACAGGGGAGGTAAGGCCCCAGCATTTT.

This chain links TRBV10-3 with TRBJ1-1; D remains unclear. The CDR3 is 13 residues long. Germline lookup yields CDR1 ENHRY and CDR2 SYGVKD. Trimming took off 7 bases at V and 1 base at J, with 10 bases between the two ends. The chain's CDR3 is CAIKGAWNTEAFF. Here the CDR3 DNA reads TGTGCCATCAAAGGAGCGTGGAACACTGAAGCTTTCTTT.

The rearrangement joins TRBV7-9 to TRBJ1-1, with D perhaps matching TRBD1 (5 bases). There are 13 residues in the CDR3. Germline-derived CDR1 and CDR2 are SEHNR and FQNEAQ (reference sequence). V lost 5 bases to trimming and J lost 0 bases, with 7 bases between them. CDR3 sequence reads: CASSAGLNTEAFF. The CDR3 DNA sequence: TGTGCCAGCAGCGCGGGACTGAACACTGAAGCTTTCTTT. Based on the CDR3 plus reference TRBV7-9 and TRBJ1-1, the full variable domain is DTGVSQNPRHKITKRGQNVTFRCDPISEHNRLYWYRQTLGQGPEFLTYFQNEAQLEKSRLLSDRFSAERPKGSFSTLEIQRTEQGDSAMYLCASSAGLNTEAFFGQGTRLTVV.

The CDR3 region is CASSDDRATGELFF. The CDR3 DNA follows: TGTGCCAGCAGTGACGACAGGGCCACCGGGGAGCTGTTTTTT. V and J are TRBV6-2 or TRBV6-3 and TRBJ2-2, with TRBD1 matching 7 bases. CDR1 and CDR2 (germline): MNHEY, SVGEGT. This CDR3 is built from 14 residues. The V and J ends lost 5 bases and 4 bases, in that order; junction bases with no gene match: 4.

The chain carries TRBV3-1 (or the pseudogene TRBV3-2) and TRBJ2-1; perhaps TRBD1 as D (6 bases). Deletions cut 6 bases from V and 2 bases from J, with 20 bases between. This CDR3 is 17 amino acids long. The germline V gene has CDR1 LGHDT and CDR2 YNNKEL (reference sequence). The CDR3 bases are TGTGCCAGCAGTCCCTTACCCGGGACAAAAACCTACAATGAGCAGTTCTTC. Translating gives CASSPLPGTKTYNEQFF.

This clone turned up a few times. As DNA, the CDR3 is TGTGCCAGCAGTGGACTAGCCCCCGAGCAGTACTTC. As protein: CASSGLAPEQYF. V is TRBV6-2 or TRBV6-3 and J is TRBJ2-7; 8 bases are a match to TRBD2. Unmatched junction bases numbered 3, after V lost 5 bases and J lost 6 bases. In germline, CDR1 is MNHEY, CDR2 SVGEGT. The CDR3 extends over 12 amino acids.

This clone came up a few times. V is TRBV28 and J is TRBJ1-1; no clear D gene. The length of the CDR3 is 14 residues. Germline CDR1 reads MDHEN; CDR2 reads SYDVKM. V was shortened by 6 bases and J by 3 bases, with 14 bases between the two germline ends. CDR3 coding DNA: TGTGCCAGCAGGCGACCCCCAGCGGACACTGAAGCTTTCTTT. Translation gives CASRRPPADTEAFF.

This clone was detected a few times. This rearrangement joins TRBV12-5 to TRBJ2-3; the match to TRBD1 covers 10 bases. This CDR3 has 14 amino acids. Per germline, CDR1 LGHNT and CDR2 FRNRAP. V lost 5 bases to trimming and J lost 5 bases; unmatched junction nucleotides: 4. CDR3 DNA: TGTGCTAGTGGTAGACAGGGGGCCCGAGATACGCAGTATTTT. Translated: CASGRQGARDTQYF.